This entry lists 25 T cell receptor beta chains sequenced from one sample in a study of blood T cells in healthy people across ages. Primed by a sample-barcoded 5' primer and a J-beta primer mix, a second PCR proceeded for 7 to 11 cycles. Using its own MiXCR run on the 5' RACE reads, TCRdb lists one record per CDR3 protein. The table records hundreds of thousands of distinct CDR3 sequences, under 65% of them present only once. Source material: blood. The receptors originated from a woman of 80 years or more in good health.

This clonotype was observed many times. The genes are TRBV6-6 and TRBJ2-5, with 12 bases that match TRBD2. The CDR3 length is 14 residues. Trimming removed 6 bases from V and 5 bases from J; junction bases left unmatched: 4. Germline V gene data show CDR1 as MNHNY and CDR2 as SVGAGI (reference sequence). The CDR3 here is CASRPTSGRETQYF. For the CDR3, the DNA is TGTGCCAGCAGACCAACTAGCGGGAGGGAGACCCAGTACTTC.

The V call is TRBV5-6, the J call TRBJ2-7; TRBD2 is a possible D gene (6 bases). V lost 3 bases to trimming and J lost 0 bases, with 16 bases between them. The CDR3 consists of 16 residues. Germline V gene sequence: CDR1 SGHDT, CDR2 YYEEEE. This CDR3 is CASSWAGTPFSYEQYF. The CDR3 DNA reads TGTGCCAGCAGCTGGGCAGGGACTCCTTTCTCCTACGAGCAGTACTTC.

As to this clonotype: The junction differs from germline at one of its ends, possibly a read error. The V call is TRBV7-9, the J call TRBJ2-7, with D perhaps matching TRBD2 (5 bases). The CDR3 is 13 amino acids. Germline CDR1 SEHNR, CDR2 FQNEAQ (reference sequence). The CDR3: CVSSNSGYNEQYF. The CDR3 DNA sequence: TGTGTCAGCAGCAACAGCGGTTATAACGAGCAGTACTTC.

Only a few counts were recorded for this clonotype. The rearrangement joins TRBV5-1 to TRBJ1-1; D gene uncertain. CDR3 length equals 13 residues. The ends were cut back, 4 bases at V and 1 base at J, with 8 bases in the middle. Germline V gene lookup returns CDR1 SGHRS and CDR2 YFSETQ. In DNA form, the CDR3 reads TGCGCCAGCAGCACCGACGGGAACACTGAAGCTTTCTTT. Its protein product is CASSTDGNTEAFF. Full variable domain (remainder filled in from reference TRBV5-1 and TRBJ1-1): KAGVTQTPRYLIKTRGQQVTLSCSPISGHRSVSWYQQTPGQGLQFLFEYFSETQRNKGNFPGRFSGRQFSNSRSEMNVSTLELGDSALYLCASSTDGNTEAFFGQGTRLTVV.

The chain carries TRBV29-1 and TRBJ2-7; the match to TRBD1 covers 9 bases. Germline V gene data show CDR1 as SQVTM and CDR2 as ANQGSEA. V was pared by 6 bases and J by 3 bases, with 9 bases of the junction left unmatched. The CDR3 is made up of 14 amino acids. CDR3 sequence: CSVSKTTGGYEQYF. DNA for the CDR3: TGCAGCGTCTCTAAAACGACAGGGGGCTACGAGCAGTACTTC.

The CDR3 coding sequence is TGTGCCAGCAGCCAAGATTGGGTGAGTGGGGAGCAGTTCTTC. It encodes CASSQDWVSGEQFF. The chain is built from TRBV4-2 and TRBJ2-1; D not resolved. Between the trimmed V and J ends, which lost 0 bases and 10 bases, there was a span of 13 bases. Germline CDR1 and CDR2: LGHNA and YNFKEQ. The CDR3 length is 14 residues.

This clonotype was picked up a small number of times. The J gene is TRBJ2-5, the V gene TRBV15; TRBD2 aligns across 12 bases. The J segment lost 3 bases and the V segment lost 6 bases, leaving 14 bases of the junction unmatched. Germline lookup yields CDR1 LNHNV and CDR2 YYDKDF (reference sequence). The CDR3 consists of 18 residues. This CDR3 is CATRRTSGVNLDKETQYF. The CDR3 DNA follows: TGTGCCACCAGAAGGACTAGCGGGGTGAACCTTGACAAAGAGACCCAGTACTTC.

J is TRBJ2-3 and V is TRBV7-9; D perhaps matches TRBD2 (5 bases). Germline V gives CDR1 SEHNR, CDR2 FQNEAQ (reference sequence). The CDR3 length is 16 residues. Trimming pared 7 bases from V and 0 bases from J, leaving 17 bases between. CDR3 in amino acids: CASILTERGSTDTQYF. The CDR3, as DNA: TGTGCCAGCATCCTTACAGAGAGAGGGAGCACAGATACGCAGTATTTT.

This rearrangement joins TRBV20-1 to TRBJ2-3; D is unresolved. CDR1 DFQATT and CDR2 SNEGSKA come from the germline V gene (reference sequence). CDR3 length: 13 amino acids. Trimming took 0 bases from V and 2 from J, leaving 6 bases between them. DNA of the CDR3: TGCAGTGCTAGAGATTCAAACACAGATACGCAGTATTTT. The encoded protein is CSARDSNTDTQYF.

V usage is TRBV28 and J usage is TRBJ2-5; weak D call: TRBD1 (5 bases). This CDR3 has 13 residues. Germline assignment: CDR1 MDHEN and CDR2 SYDVKM. Deletions cut 2 bases from V and 5 bases from J, with 9 bases between. The CDR3 spells CASSLNSGETQYF. CDR3 nucleotide sequence: TGTGCCAGCAGTTTAAACTCAGGGGAGACCCAGTACTTC.

This clonotype was detected only a few times. This chain connects TRBV7-2 to TRBJ1-1; a possible D gene is TRBD1 (5 bases). Trimming shortened V by 5 bases and J by 1 base, and 14 bases separated the two germline ends. Germline V CDR1 and CDR2: SGHTA, FQGNSA. The CDR3 is 15 residues long. CDR3 amino acids: CASSPSSGGNTEAFF. Written as DNA, the CDR3 is TGTGCCAGCAGCCCTTCCAGCGGGGGGAACACTGAAGCTTTCTTT.

CDR3 residues: CASSPITGDGTYGYTF. The CDR3 coding sequence is TGTGCCAGCAGTCCTATTACGGGGGATGGGACCTATGGCTACACCTTC. This rearrangement joins TRBV28 to TRBJ1-2; tentative D call: TRBD1 (5 bases). V was trimmed by 5 bases and J by 4 bases, leaving 20 bases between them. CDR1 MDHEN and CDR2 SYDVKM come from the germline V gene. The CDR3 covers 16 residues.

V usage is TRBV3-1 and J usage is TRBJ1-1; unclear D gene. This CDR3 spans 12 amino acids. Germline lookup yields CDR1 LGHDT and CDR2 YNNKEL (reference sequence). The V end lost 2 bases, the J end lost 11 bases, and 12 bases lay between the germline ends. The CDR3 reads CASSQKLARAFF. The CDR3 region has the DNA TGTGCCAGCAGCCAAAAACTCGCGAGGGCTTTCTTT.

This chain links TRBV5-1 with TRBJ1-1; D remains unclear. The V end was cut by 4 bases, the J end by 1 base, with 11 bases between. This CDR3 has 14 amino acids. Germline CDR1 is SGHRS and CDR2 is YFSETQ. The CDR3 loop is CASSQGSANTEAFF. The CDR3 DNA is TGCGCCAGCAGCCAAGGGTCGGCGAACACTGAAGCTTTCTTT.

V usage is TRBV24-1 and J usage is TRBJ1-1, with 9 bases identical to TRBD1. Germline V gene sequence: CDR1 KGHDR, CDR2 SFDVKD. This CDR3 is 14 amino acids long. V lost 7 bases to trimming and J lost 0 bases; unmatched junction nucleotides: 2. The CDR3 is CATRDRGMNTEAFF. The CDR3 DNA reads as TGTGCCACCAGAGACAGGGGGATGAACACTGAAGCTTTCTTT.

This clonotype was counted ten times or more. The chain recombines TRBV7-2 with TRBJ1-4; D is possibly TRBD1 (6 bases). Germline lookup yields CDR1 SGHTA and CDR2 FQGNSA. V was pared by 4 bases and J by 0 bases, with 12 bases between. This CDR3 contains 16 residues. The CDR3 here is CASSSRGASTNEKLFF. In DNA form, the CDR3 reads TGTGCCAGCAGCTCCCGGGGGGCCTCAACTAATGAAAAACTGTTTTTT.

This rearrangement joins TRBV20-1 to TRBJ2-3; TRBD2 aligns across 9 bases. This CDR3 is 16 amino acids long. V lost 6 bases to trimming and J lost 1 base; unmatched junction nucleotides: 11. CDR1 is DFQATT, CDR2 SNEGSKA, per germline (reference sequence). The CDR3 here is CSAAPRVAGGTDTQYF. Here the CDR3 DNA reads TGCAGTGCCGCTCCCCGGGTAGCGGGGGGCACAGATACGCAGTATTTT.

This clonotype was recorded at least ten times. V gene TRBV3-1 combines with J gene TRBJ1-6; the match to TRBD1 covers 9 bases. The V segment lost 3 bases and the J segment 1 base; nucleotides outside the gene matches: 4. CDR3 length: 17 amino acids. CDR1 and CDR2 (germline): LGHDT, YNNKEL (reference sequence). The chain's CDR3 is CASSQQGQGSYNSPLHF. The CDR3 bases are TGTGCCAGCAGCCAGCAAGGACAGGGGTCCTATAATTCACCCCTCCACTTT.

The chain carries TRBV20-1 and TRBJ2-5; the D is unclear. The ends were cut back, 8 bases at V and 1 base at J, with 8 bases in the middle. This CDR3 is built from 11 residues. Per germline, CDR1 DFQATT and CDR2 SNEGSKA (reference sequence). This chain's CDR3 is CSIYPQETQYF. The CDR3 DNA is TGCAGTATCTACCCCCAAGAGACCCAGTACTTC.

The V and J genes are TRBV7-4 and TRBJ1-4, with 7 bases aligning to TRBD1. The V and J ends lost 1 base and 0 bases, in that order; junction bases with no gene match: 5. Germline lookup yields CDR1 SGHVT and CDR2 SQSDAQ. The CDR3 has 17 amino acids. The CDR3 DNA follows: TGTGCCAGCAGCTTAGAACCCAGGGGGGCAACTAATGAAAAACTGTTTTTT. Translating it yields CASSLEPRGATNEKLFF.

This chain joins TRBV28 and TRBJ2-3; D is possibly TRBD2 (5 bases). Trimming pared 2 bases from V and 2 bases from J, leaving 14 bases between. CDR3 length: 16 residues. Germline V gene lookup returns CDR1 MDHEN and CDR2 SYDVKM. CDR3 coding DNA: TGTGCCAGCAGTTTAGCGGAGCGGAGCTTCACAGATACGCAGTATTTT. Its protein product is CASSLAERSFTDTQYF.

With regard to this clonotype: A single base separates this from a much larger clone, so it may be a read error. The genes are TRBV6-4 and TRBJ2-7; 10 bases align to TRBD2. The V gene's germline CDR1 is MRHNA and CDR2 SNTAGT. Trimming removed 4 bases from V and 7 bases from J; junction bases left unmatched: 10. This CDR3 region has 15 residues. The CDR3 is CASSVSAGGQYEQYF. CDR3 nucleotides: TGTGCCAGCAGTGTGTCAGCGGGAGGGCAGTATGAGCAGTACTTC.

Concerning this clonotype itself: A read error may explain this, as a much larger clone is one base away. The genes are TRBV7-3 and TRBJ2-4; 9 bases map to TRBD2. Germline trimming cut 5 bases from V and 13 bases from J; bases unmatched to any gene: 15. There are 15 residues in the CDR3. Germline V lookup: CDR1 SGHTA, CDR2 FQGTGA. CDR3 coding DNA: TGTGCCAGCAGCCGCGGGGGGGCCGTATACAATGAGCAGTACTTC. Translating gives CASSRGGAVYNEQYF.

The chain has TRBV10-1 and TRBJ1-4; 9 bases line up with TRBD1. Trimming cost V 10 bases and J 5 bases; bases outside gene matches: 2. The CDR3 is 12 residues long. Looked up from germline, CDR1 is WNHNN and CDR2 is SYGVQD (reference sequence). The CDR3 DNA reads TGCGCCAAGGGGACAGGGAATGAAAAACTGTTTTTT. Its translation: CAKGTGNEKLFF.

The chain joins TRBV7-9 to TRBJ1-2; D remains unclear. The CDR3 runs to 11 residues. V was clipped by 9 bases and J by 7 bases, with 12 bases between them. The germline CDR1 and CDR2 sequences are SEHNR and FQNEAQ (reference sequence). In nucleotides, the CDR3 is TGTGCCAGTCAAGGCGGGGTTGGCTACACCTTC. This codes for CASQGGVGYTF.